The T cell receptor (beta chain) described here comes from a study of T cell responses to AZD1222 COVID-19 vaccine. Repertoires were generated with immunoSEQ multiplex PCR, while TCRdb's copy carries only in-frame clones and drops some. This table has nearly 90,000 clones, around 89% appearing once. V was trimmed by 5 bases and J by 7 bases, leaving 15 bases between them. CDR1 and CDR2 (germline): LNHNV, YYDKDF (reference sequence). The CDR3 runs 15 residues. The chain couples TRBV15 to TRBJ1-6; D is perhaps TRBD1 (5 bases). The TCR comes from an adult who received the AZD1222 COVID-19 vaccine. Sequenced here: peripheral blood, sampled 28 days after the second AZD1222 dose. The CDR3 sequence is CATSSGLGPNSPLHF. Here the CDR3 DNA reads TGTGCCACCAGCTCAGGTTTGGGACCCAATTCACCCCTCCACTTT.